The 19 T cell receptor beta chains below all came from one sample that was sequenced in a study of blood T cell repertoires in COVID-19. Produced via immunoSEQ multiplex PCR; TCRdb's table is partial and in-frame only. The table lists over 200,000 clones, 90% of them singletons. The sample was PBMCs or T cells enriched from blood (not recorded which). These receptors all stem from a man younger than 45 who had been exposed to COVID-19.

The chain has TRBV6-5 and TRBJ1-2, with TRBD1 matching 9 bases. Trimming cost V 7 bases and J 7 bases; bases outside gene matches: 4. Per germline, CDR1 MNHEY and CDR2 SVGAGI. CDR3 length: 12 amino acids. The DNA of the CDR3 is TGTGCCAGCATTGGACAGGGGAGTGGCTACACCTTC. This codes for CASIGQGSGYTF.

The chain combines TRBV27 with TRBJ2-1; no definite D call. Trimming took 6 bases from V and 10 from J, leaving 10 bases between them. The CDR3 runs 11 residues. Germline V gene sequence: CDR1 MNHEY, CDR2 SMNVEV (reference sequence). CDR3 DNA sequence: TGTGCCAGCAGGCGCGGTTTCGAGCAGTTCTTC. Its translation is CASRRGFEQFF.

This clone was counted a single time. J is TRBJ2-7 and V is TRBV12-3 or TRBV12-4, with 11 nucleotides matching TRBD2. The V segment lost 3 bases and the J segment 12 bases; nucleotides outside the gene matches: 7. The CDR3 contains 13 residues. CDR3 bases: TGTGCCAGCAGTTTTTGGACTAGCGGGCTCGGGTACTTC. Its translation: CASSFWTSGLGYF.

CDR3 loop: CASSLALATSTDTQYF. CDR3 in DNA: TGTGCCAGCAGCTTGGCTCTAGCGACTAGCACAGATACGCAGTATTTT. The chain has TRBV5-5 and TRBJ2-3; maybe TRBD2 (6 bases). V was shortened by 0 bases and J by 0 bases, with 11 bases between the two germline ends. The CDR3 extends over 16 amino acids. Per the germline V gene, CDR1 is SGHKS and CDR2 is YYEKEE (reference sequence).

The chain couples TRBV5-6 to TRBJ1-2; D remains unclear. Germline assignment: CDR1 SGHDT and CDR2 YYEEEE. V gave up 0 bases and J gave up 8 bases, with 8 bases separating them. CDR3 length: 12 residues. CDR3 protein: CASSLVASGYTF. In DNA form, the CDR3 reads TGTGCCAGCAGCTTGGTGGCTTCGGGCTACACCTTC.

This clone came up a few times. The chain joins TRBV19 to TRBJ2-2; perhaps TRBD1 as D (6 bases). Per germline, CDR1 LNHDA and CDR2 SQIVND (reference sequence). This CDR3 comprises 16 residues. Trimming removed 1 base at V and 2 bases at J, with 11 bases between. CDR3 residues: CASSIGGQINTGELFF. In nucleotides, the CDR3 is TGTGCCAGTAGTATAGGGGGGCAGATAAACACCGGGGAGCTGTTTTTT.

The chain is built from TRBV7-2 and TRBJ2-1, with TRBD2 matching over 11 bases. The ends lost 4 bases at V and 8 bases at J; junction bases unmatched: 10. The CDR3 contains 16 residues. Germline CDR1 reads SGHTA; CDR2 reads FQGNSA. The CDR3 nucleotides are TGTGCCAGCAGCTCCTCGTTAGCGGGGGGGCAATATGAGCAGTTCTTC. Amino acid sequence: CASSSSLAGGQYEQFF.

A single count supports this clone. The DNA for the CDR3 is TGCGCCAGCAGCCCTACAGGGTATCAGCCCCAGCATTTT. Residues: CASSPTGYQPQHF. J is TRBJ1-5 and V is TRBV5-1; a weak D match, TRBD1 (6 bases). Germline loops: CDR1 SGHRS, CDR2 YFSETQ. Trimming shortened V by 4 bases and J by 5 bases, and 10 bases separated the two germline ends. The CDR3 is 13 residues long.

This chain connects TRBV4-1 to TRBJ2-2; 8 bases are a match to TRBD2. The CDR3 has 15 residues. The V segment lost 4 bases and the J segment 3 bases; nucleotides outside the gene matches: 4. The germline CDR1 and CDR2 sequences are MGHRA and YSYEKL. CDR3 in amino acids: CASSRSGVHTGELFF. The CDR3, as DNA: TGCGCCAGCAGCCGTAGCGGGGTTCACACCGGGGAGCTGTTTTTT.

The chain joins TRBV29-1 to TRBJ1-2; 8 nucleotides match TRBD1. V lost 6 bases and J lost 5; bases outside the gene matches: 8. This CDR3 contains 13 residues. From germline, CDR1 is SQVTM and CDR2 ANQGSEA. This CDR3 is CSVGQGTFYGYTF. The CDR3 DNA follows: TGCAGCGTCGGACAGGGAACTTTTTATGGCTACACCTTC. The full variable domain, completed using reference TRBV29-1 and TRBJ1-2, is SAVISQKPSRDICQRGTSLTIQCQVDSQVTMMFWYRQQPGQSLTLIATANQGSEATYESGFVIDKFPISRPNLTFSTLTVSNMSPEDSSIYLCSVGQGTFYGYTFGSGTRLTVV.

As concerns this clone: This sample also contains other DNA sequences that code for the same CDR3. The V and J genes are TRBV5-1 and TRBJ2-1; a weak D match, TRBD2 (6 bases). There are 16 residues in the CDR3. The germline V gene encodes CDR1 SGHRS and CDR2 YFSETQ. Deletions cut 0 bases from V and 1 base from J, with 11 bases between. CDR3: CASSLVGSGSYNEQFF. DNA of the CDR3: TGCGCCAGCAGCTTGGTTGGTAGCGGATCCTACAATGAGCAGTTCTTC.

The gene calls are TRBV29-1 and TRBJ1-3, with 8 bases matching TRBD1. This CDR3 is built from 14 residues. The V segment lost 3 bases and the J segment 2 bases; nucleotides outside the gene matches: 3. Germline V CDR1 and CDR2: SQVTM, ANQGSEA. CDR3 in amino acids: CSVDQGAAGNTIYF. CDR3 sequence (DNA): TGCAGCGTTGATCAGGGGGCGGCTGGAAACACCATATATTTT.

The chain uses TRBV7-2 and TRBJ2-7, with a tentative D call TRBD1 (6 bases). This CDR3 comprises 14 residues. Germline CDR1 is SGHTA and CDR2 is FQGNSA. Trimming took 5 bases from V and 1 from J, leaving 12 bases between them. For the CDR3, the DNA is TGTGCCAGCAGCAAGTCCGGACAGTCCTACGAGCAGTACTTC. This translates into CASSKSGQSYEQYF.

The CDR3 coding sequence is TGCGCCAGCAGCCAAGTCGGGGTCGTTGGCTACACCTTC. Its translation is CASSQVGVVGYTF. This chain connects TRBV4-1 to TRBJ1-2, with unresolved D. From germline, CDR1 is MGHRA and CDR2 YSYEKL. The ends were cut back, 1 base at V and 7 bases at J, with 10 bases in the middle. The CDR3 length is 13 residues.

The chain combines TRBV7-3 with TRBJ2-3; D not resolved. Trimming removed 2 bases from V and 8 bases from J, with 11 bases in between. Germline CDR1 and CDR2: SGHTA and FQGTGA. This CDR3 comprises 13 residues. For the CDR3, the DNA is TGTGCCAGCAGCTTACAGGCTATAAGTACGCAGTATTTT. It specifies CASSLQAISTQYF.

The chain recombines TRBV7-9 with TRBJ1-1; a possible D gene is TRBD1 (6 bases). Trimming cost V 1 base and J 10 bases, with 16 bases left between them. Per the germline V gene, CDR1 is SEHNR and CDR2 is FQNEAQ (reference sequence). The CDR3 is made up of 14 amino acids. The DNA of the CDR3 is TGTGCCAGCAGCTTAGGGCCCGGGGGGGCGGTAGCTTTCTTT. This translates into CASSLGPGGAVAFF.

In its sample, this clone was seen a few times. This CDR3 reads CASSPGDDPAIEQFF. The CDR3 DNA sequence: TGTGCCAGCAGCCCGGGGGACGACCCGGCCATTGAGCAGTTCTTC. The genes are TRBV4-2 and TRBJ2-1, with D tentatively TRBD2 (6 bases). Germline V CDR1 and CDR2: LGHNA, YNFKEQ. This CDR3 has 15 amino acids. Between the trimmed V and J ends, which lost 4 bases and 9 bases, there was a span of 19 bases.

The CDR3 nucleotides read TGTGCCAGCAGTTATAGCGGGGCTACCGGGGAGCTGTTTTTT. This gives the protein CASSYSGATGELFF. V is TRBV6-2 or TRBV6-3 and J is TRBJ2-2; 8 nucleotides agree with TRBD2. Germline values: CDR1 MNHEY, CDR2 SVGEGT. V was clipped by 3 bases and J by 5 bases; unmatched bases: 2. There are 14 residues in the CDR3.

In its sample, this clone was seen once. The rearrangement links TRBV3-1 (or the pseudogene TRBV3-2) to TRBJ2-5; no definite D call. V dropped 2 bases and J dropped 12 bases, with 13 bases sitting between them. In germline, CDR1 is LGHDT, CDR2 YNNKEL (reference sequence). CDR3 size: 12 residues. The CDR3: CASSQPQPHEYF. In nucleotides, the CDR3 is TGTGCCAGCAGCCAACCACAACCTCATGAGTACTTC.